Following are 30 T cell receptor beta chains from one sample sequenced in a study of response to subunit inactivated influenza vaccine. Using its own MiXCR run on the RT-PCR reads, TCRdb lists one record per CDR3 protein. The data show roughly 570,000 distinct CDR3 sequences, 13% seen once. The sequencing used PBMCs from blood, collected 40 to 50 days after vaccination. The receptor set was obtained from a man aged 50-60 years who received an inactivated influenza vaccine.

There are a few counts of this clonotype. V is TRBV9 and J is TRBJ2-1; the match to TRBD2 covers 10 bases. The germline CDR1 and CDR2 sequences are SGDLS and YYNGEE. With V trimmed by 4 bases and J by 8 bases, 9 bases remained unmatched. CDR3 length: 15 residues. CDR3 residues: CASSRGLAGAHEQFF. CDR3 sequence (DNA): TGTGCCAGCAGCAGGGGGCTAGCGGGAGCACATGAGCAGTTCTTC.

The table lists this clonotype with a few counts. The chain combines TRBV30 with TRBJ2-5; D ambiguous. The V and J ends lost 1 base and 3 bases respectively, with 6 bases between them. The germline V gene encodes CDR1 GTSNPN and CDR2 SVGIG (reference sequence). The CDR3 has 12 amino acids. The CDR3 loop is CAWSGGKETQYF. The CDR3 coding sequence is TGTGCCTGGAGTGGGGGAAAAGAGACCCAGTACTTC.

V usage is TRBV12-3 or TRBV12-4 and J usage is TRBJ2-7; a possible D gene is TRBD2 (5 bases). The V gene lost 7 bases and the J gene lost 2 bases, with 12 bases spanning the gap. The CDR3 loop spans 13 amino acids. For the CDR3, the DNA is TGTGCCAGCAAGATTCCCGGGACCTACGAGCAGTACTTC. Translating it yields CASKIPGTYEQYF.

This clonotype showed up just a few times. J is TRBJ2-7 and V is TRBV7-9; D may be TRBD1 (6 bases). Germline V lookup: CDR1 SEHNR, CDR2 FQNEAQ (reference sequence). V lost 1 base and J lost 3, with 10 bases in between. CDR3 length: 14 residues. CDR3 DNA: TGTGCCAGCAGCTTAGATTACAGGGTCTACGAGCAGTACTTC. This encodes CASSLDYRVYEQYF.

Only a few counts were recorded for this clonotype. The chain carries TRBV9 and TRBJ2-7; tentatively, D is TRBD1 (6 bases). The germline CDR1 and CDR2 sequences are SGDLS and YYNGEE. V was shortened by 3 bases and J by 0 bases, with 7 bases between the two germline ends. The CDR3 length is 13 residues. The CDR3 sequence: CASSGQDSYEQYF. The DNA for the CDR3 is TGTGCCAGCAGCGGACAGGACTCCTACGAGCAGTACTTC. Supplemented by reference TRBV9 and TRBJ2-7, the full variable domain reads DSGVTQTPKHLITATGQRVTLRCSPRSGDLSVYWYQQSLDQGLQFLIQYYNGEERAKGNILERFSAQQFPDLHSELNLSSLELGDSALYFCASSGQDSYEQYFGPGTRLTVT.

The table lists this clonotype with many counts. The chain employs TRBV29-1 and TRBJ2-1, with 7 nucleotides matching TRBD1. This CDR3 spans 17 amino acids. In germline, CDR1 is SQVTM, CDR2 ANQGSEA. Trimming removed 7 bases from V and 2 bases from J; junction bases left unmatched: 17. The CDR3 is CSAPTGMSSPTYNEQFF. The DNA for the CDR3 is TGCAGCGCTCCGACAGGGATGTCTAGCCCTACCTACAATGAGCAGTTCTTC.

This clonotype showed up just a few times. The chain is built from TRBV20-1 and TRBJ2-7, with 12 bases aligning to TRBD2. J lost 3 bases, V lost 3 bases, and 3 bases had no gene match. Per germline, CDR1 DFQATT and CDR2 SNEGSKA (reference sequence). This CDR3 has 14 residues. The CDR3 protein is CSASPTSGSYEQYF. The CDR3 DNA is TGCAGTGCTAGCCCGACTAGCGGGAGCTACGAGCAGTACTTC.

J is TRBJ2-3 and V is TRBV11-2; 9 nucleotides agree with TRBD2. With V trimmed by 2 bases and J by 9 bases, 21 bases remained unmatched. CDR3 length: 19 residues. Germline V gives CDR1 SGHAT, CDR2 FQNNGV. The CDR3 DNA reads TGTGCCAGCAGCTTATTCTGGCGGGGGGGCCGTGCTCAATGGGGGACGCAGTATTTT. Amino acids: CASSLFWRGGRAQWGTQYF.

The chain is built from TRBV18 and TRBJ2-7, with D unresolved. Germline V lookup: CDR1 KGHSH, CDR2 LQKENI. This CDR3 has 14 amino acids. V gave up 0 bases and J gave up 0 bases, with 6 bases separating them. CDR3 coding DNA: TGTGCCAGCTCACCACCTCCAGCCTCCTACGAGCAGTACTTC. Translation gives CASSPPPASYEQYF.

V usage is TRBV10-2 and J usage is TRBJ2-7; TRBD2 agrees at 7 bases. J gave up 3 bases and V 3 bases, and 5 bases lay outside the gene matches. The CDR3 sequence is 14 residues long. Germline CDR1 WSHSY, CDR2 SAAADI. The chain's CDR3 is CASSDSGLVYEQYF. DNA for the CDR3: TGCGCCAGCAGTGACTCTGGACTAGTCTACGAGCAGTACTTC.

In this sample, this clonotype turned up a few times. The chain joins TRBV20-1 to TRBJ1-6; TRBD1 is a possible D gene (5 bases). Germline V gene data show CDR1 as DFQATT and CDR2 as SNEGSKA (reference sequence). The germline V and J ends were trimmed by 0 bases and 6 bases, with 9 bases remaining between them. The CDR3 runs to 14 residues. The CDR3 DNA follows: TGCAGTGCTAGAGATAAGGGGCCTAATTCACCCCTCCACTTT. Amino acid sequence: CSARDKGPNSPLHF.

Only a few counts were recorded for this clonotype. This chain links TRBV5-1 with TRBJ2-5, with D unresolved. Germline V CDR1 and CDR2: SGHRS, YFSETQ. The CDR3 has 12 residues. V shed 4 bases and J shed 5 bases, with 9 bases lying between them. CDR3 region: CASSQTYETQYF. Here the CDR3 DNA reads TGCGCCAGCAGCCAAACCTATGAGACCCAGTACTTC.

This clonotype was picked up many times. The CDR3 protein is CSARDLQRGGGDTQYF. DNA of the CDR3: TGCAGTGCTAGAGATCTGCAGCGGGGGGGCGGAGATACGCAGTATTTT. The chain recombines TRBV20-1 with TRBJ2-3; 10 nucleotides line up with TRBD2. CDR1 DFQATT and CDR2 SNEGSKA come from the germline V gene (reference sequence). This CDR3 comprises 16 residues. J was trimmed by 5 bases and V by 0 bases; bases with no gene match: 8.

This clonotype showed up just once. The chain recombines TRBV6-2 or TRBV6-3 with TRBJ2-5; D may correspond to TRBD1 or TRBD2 (5 bases each). The CDR3 length is 13 residues. Per the germline V gene, CDR1 is MNHEY and CDR2 is SVGEGT. V was clipped by 11 bases and J by 5 bases, with 18 bases between them. CDR3 protein: CASHRPGTETQYF. CDR3 nucleotides: TGTGCCTCACATCGGCCTGGGACGGAGACCCAGTACTTC.

In this sample, this clonotype turned up many times. This sequence joins TRBV29-1 and TRBJ2-7; a weak D match, TRBD1 (5 bases). The V end lost 2 bases, the J end lost 3 bases, and 8 bases lay between the germline ends. The CDR3 consists of 12 residues. Germline assignment: CDR1 SQVTM and CDR2 ANQGSEA. The CDR3 reads CSVERGSYEQYF. CDR3 DNA: TGCAGCGTTGAAAGGGGCAGCTACGAGCAGTACTTC.

This clonotype was counted only a few times. The chain couples TRBV11-2 to TRBJ2-1, with D maybe TRBD2 (7 bases). Trimming took off 6 bases at V and 9 bases at J, with 18 bases between the two ends. Germline V gene sequence: CDR1 SGHAT, CDR2 FQNNGV. This CDR3 region has 14 residues. CDR3 sequence: CASSPTRGGVEQFF. The CDR3 DNA follows: TGTGCCAGCAGTCCCACGAGGGGGGGCGTTGAGCAGTTCTTC.

In its sample, this clonotype was seen a few times. The chain has TRBV12-3 or TRBV12-4 and TRBJ2-1; tentatively, D is TRBD1 (6 bases). V lost 6 bases, J lost 0 bases, and 15 bases lay in between. This CDR3 is built from 16 residues. CDR3 bases: TGTGCCAGCAGCACCTCCGGGACAACCTCCTACAATGAGCAGTTCTTC. Protein: CASSTSGTTSYNEQFF.

The gene calls are TRBV3-1 and TRBJ2-5; 10 bases line up with TRBD2. Trimming at V came to 5 bases and at J to 2 bases, leaving 5 bases not matched to a gene. The CDR3 consists of 15 residues. Germline loops: CDR1 LGHDT, CDR2 YNNKEL (reference sequence). CDR3 in DNA: TGTGCCAGCAGCATGGGACTAGCGATTCAAGAGACCCAGTACTTC. This gives the protein CASSMGLAIQETQYF.

This clonotype showed up just a few times. J is TRBJ2-5 and V is TRBV18, with D perhaps matching TRBD1 or TRBD2 (6 bases each). This CDR3 spans 16 amino acids. Trimming removed 3 bases from V and 2 bases from J, with 16 bases in between. Per the germline V gene, CDR1 is KGHSH and CDR2 is LQKENI. CDR3 sequence: CASSPLGGFGQETQYF. CDR3 DNA: TGTGCCAGCTCACCCTTGGGGGGCTTTGGACAAGAGACCCAGTACTTC.

CDR3 DNA sequence: TGTGCCAGCAGCAGCCCTAGCGGGACCGCCAATGAGCAGTTCTTC. This sequence encodes CASSSPSGTANEQFF. The genes are TRBV13 and TRBJ2-1; 9 bases align to TRBD2. Looked up from germline, CDR1 is PRHDT and CDR2 is FYEKMQ (reference sequence). The CDR3 contains 15 residues. The J segment lost 6 bases and the V segment lost 5 bases, leaving 8 bases of the junction unmatched.

This clonotype has ten or more counts. This rearrangement joins TRBV10-3 to TRBJ2-7; a weak D match, TRBD1 (5 bases). Trimming left V 0 bases short and J 0 bases short, with 18 bases between. Germline CDR1 ENHRY, CDR2 SYGVKD. The CDR3 sequence is 18 residues long. This CDR3 reads CAISESRDTTGYSYEQYF. DNA for the CDR3: TGTGCCATCAGTGAGTCGCGAGACACAACAGGCTACTCCTACGAGCAGTACTTC.

This chain joins TRBV6-5 and TRBJ2-7; 9 nucleotides match TRBD1. Per germline, CDR1 MNHEY and CDR2 SVGAGI. Unmatched junction bases numbered 5, after V lost 4 bases and J lost 4 bases. CDR3 size: 14 residues. This CDR3 is CASSFGTGKYEQYF. The CDR3 bases are TGTGCCAGCAGTTTCGGGACAGGGAAGTACGAGCAGTACTTC.

This clonotype was counted between two and nine times. The chain joins TRBV6-2 or TRBV6-3 to TRBJ2-7; maybe TRBD1 (6 bases). Looked up from germline, CDR1 is MNHEY and CDR2 is SVGEGT. Trimming cost V 0 bases and J 0 bases, with 12 bases left between them. The CDR3 length is 16 residues. The CDR3: CASSYSRTAISYEQYF. DNA for the CDR3: TGTGCCAGCAGTTACTCCCGGACAGCGATCTCCTACGAGCAGTACTTC.

This clonotype was seen at least ten times. V gene TRBV20-1 combines with J gene TRBJ2-7; D is perhaps TRBD1 (6 bases). CDR3 length equals 14 residues. The V gene's germline CDR1 is DFQATT and CDR2 SNEGSKA (reference sequence). The germline V and J ends were trimmed by 5 bases and 0 bases, with 14 bases remaining between them. CDR3 protein: CSAATGSSSYEQYF. Written as DNA, the CDR3 is TGCAGTGCTGCAACAGGGTCTAGCTCCTACGAGCAGTACTTC.

Many counts were recorded for this clonotype. The junction differs from germline at one of its ends, possibly a read error. This chain uses TRBV7-7 with TRBJ2-7, with a tentative D call TRBD1 (6 bases). The V gene's germline CDR1 is SSHAT and CDR2 FNYEAQ (reference sequence). This CDR3 contains 13 residues. The CDR3 coding sequence is TGTGCTAGCAGCTTAGCACAGGGTAGCGAGCAGTACTTC. The encoded protein is CASSLAQGSEQYF.

This clonotype was counted only a few times. The junction does not match germline at one end; this may be a read error. The chain has TRBV24-1 and TRBJ2-1; no clear D gene. The germline gives CDR1 KGHDR, CDR2 SFDVKD. The CDR3 has 16 amino acids. The CDR3 DNA follows: TGTGCCACAAGTGAGGTGCCCGGACCAAGGCCCCATGAGCAGTTCTTC. This encodes CATSEVPGPRPHEQFF.

This clonotype came up a few times. The rearrangement joins TRBV5-1 to TRBJ2-7; D may be TRBD2 (6 bases). This CDR3 spans 13 amino acids. Germline lookup yields CDR1 SGHRS and CDR2 YFSETQ. Between the trimmed V and J ends, which lost 0 bases and 5 bases, there was a span of 9 bases. CDR3 nucleotide sequence: TGCGCCAGCAGCTTGGGCGGCGGGAACGAGCAGTACTTC. As protein: CASSLGGGNEQYF.

The rearrangement joins TRBV29-1 to TRBJ2-7, with 7 bases matching TRBD1. With V trimmed by 1 base and J by 1 base, 4 bases remained unmatched. The CDR3 is 14 amino acids. CDR1 and CDR2 (germline): SQVTM, ANQGSEA. CDR3 DNA sequence: TGCAGCGTTGAAGTGGGACAGCTTTCCTACGAGCAGTACTTC. It codes for CSVEVGQLSYEQYF.

This clonotype was seen a few times. The chain joins TRBV5-1 to TRBJ1-3, with D unresolved. V lost 6 bases to trimming and J lost 3 bases, with 10 bases between them. The CDR3 covers 13 residues. The germline V gene encodes CDR1 SGHRS and CDR2 YFSETQ. The CDR3 reads CASNREGGNTIYF. CDR3 sequence (DNA): TGCGCCAGCAACCGGGAAGGTGGAAACACCATATATTTT.

This sequence joins TRBV5-4 and TRBJ2-7; the match to TRBD2 covers 10 bases. Per the germline V gene, CDR1 is SGHNT and CDR2 is YYREEE (reference sequence). After removal of 0 bases from V and 6 bases from J, the junction contained 9 bases not matched to a gene. The CDR3 is 16 residues long. The CDR3 DNA reads as TGTGCCAGCAGCTTGGTCGGGCTAGCGGGAGTTCGCGAGCAGTACTTC. Protein sequence: CASSLVGLAGVREQYF.